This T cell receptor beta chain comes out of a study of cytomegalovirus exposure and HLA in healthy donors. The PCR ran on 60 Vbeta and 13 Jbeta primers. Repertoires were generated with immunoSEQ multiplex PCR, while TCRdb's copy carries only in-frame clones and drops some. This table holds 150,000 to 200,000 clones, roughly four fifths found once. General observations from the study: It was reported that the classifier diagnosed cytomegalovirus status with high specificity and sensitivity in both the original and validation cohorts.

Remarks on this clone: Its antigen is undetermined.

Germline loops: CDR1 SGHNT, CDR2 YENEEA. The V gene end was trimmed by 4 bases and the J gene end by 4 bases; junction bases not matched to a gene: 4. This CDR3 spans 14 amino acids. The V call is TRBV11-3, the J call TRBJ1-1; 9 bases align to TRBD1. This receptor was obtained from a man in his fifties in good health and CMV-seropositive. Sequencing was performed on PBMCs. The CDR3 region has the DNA TGTGCCAGCAGCTCATCGACAGGGGGCACTGAAGCTTTCTTT. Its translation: CASSSSTGGTEAFF.